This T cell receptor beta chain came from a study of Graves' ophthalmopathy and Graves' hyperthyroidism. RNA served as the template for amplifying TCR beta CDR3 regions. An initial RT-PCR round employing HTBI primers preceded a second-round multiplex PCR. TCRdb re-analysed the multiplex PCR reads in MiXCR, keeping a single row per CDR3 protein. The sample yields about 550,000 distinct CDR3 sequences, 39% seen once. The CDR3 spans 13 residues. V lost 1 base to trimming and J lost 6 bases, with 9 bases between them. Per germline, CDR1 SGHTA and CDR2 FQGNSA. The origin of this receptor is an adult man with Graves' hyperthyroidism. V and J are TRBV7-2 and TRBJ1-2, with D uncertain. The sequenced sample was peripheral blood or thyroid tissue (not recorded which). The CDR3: CASSLGGVDGYTF. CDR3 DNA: TGTGCCAGCAGCTTAGGAGGTGTCGATGGCTACACCTTC.